The rows below give T cell receptor beta chains drawn from one sample of a study of blood T cell repertoires in COVID-19. Assay: immunoSEQ multiplex PCR; the TCRdb copy retains only in-frame clones and omits some. This sample carries around 70,000 clones, 80% of them seen once, and the ten largest clones take 8.5% to 10%. The specimen was peripheral blood. These receptors were collected from a human donor in a cohort sampled during active COVID-19. CDR3s include the opening cysteine and the closing phenylalanine or tryptophan.

j_call v_call cdr3_aa
TRBJ2-3 TRBV28 CASGYSGRSDTQYF
TRBJ1-1 TRBV25-1 CASSESRGSTEAFF
TRBJ2-7 TRBV2 CASSEAMGGMLDF
TRBJ2-7 TRBV28 CASSPIIYEQYF
TRBJ2-6 TRBV28 CASSLSDGVRARSGANVLTF
TRBJ2-7 TRBV29-1 CSVVGGPTYEQYF
TRBJ1-3 TRBV7-9 CASSQHGNTIYF
TRBJ1-4 TRBV9 CASSVGRQGNEKLFF
TRBJ1-2 TRBV5-1 CARPGNYGYTF
TRBJ1-4 TRBV27 CASRPVGGKLFF
TRBJ1-4 TRBV5-1 CASSLGPTGANEKLFF
TRBJ1-2 TRBV6-5 CASSLPGTGNYGYTF
TRBJ2-2 TRBV9 CASSVEPGLIRTGELFF
TRBJ2-1 TRBV5-1 CASRSNNEQFF
TRBJ2-2 TRBV5-4 CAVQKRDKANTGELFF
TRBJ1-2 TRBV18 CASSVNRGIGYTF
TRBJ1-2 TRBV5-4 CASSLKTGSYGYTF
TRBJ2-2 TRBV27 CASLRREGGELFF
TRBJ2-1 TRBV4-3 CASSRSGSSYNEQFF
TRBJ1-1 TRBV28 CASSSGQGRGTEAFF
TRBJ2-2 TRBV7-9 CASPGGDREVRGGELFF
TRBJ2-5 TRBV14 CASSQGAGPETQYF
TRBJ1-6 TRBV7-2 CASSPGQGSTYNSPLHF
TRBJ2-3 TRBV24-1 CATSDAGTGLSTDTQYF
TRBJ1-5 TRBV6-6 CASSYSRGGNQPQHF